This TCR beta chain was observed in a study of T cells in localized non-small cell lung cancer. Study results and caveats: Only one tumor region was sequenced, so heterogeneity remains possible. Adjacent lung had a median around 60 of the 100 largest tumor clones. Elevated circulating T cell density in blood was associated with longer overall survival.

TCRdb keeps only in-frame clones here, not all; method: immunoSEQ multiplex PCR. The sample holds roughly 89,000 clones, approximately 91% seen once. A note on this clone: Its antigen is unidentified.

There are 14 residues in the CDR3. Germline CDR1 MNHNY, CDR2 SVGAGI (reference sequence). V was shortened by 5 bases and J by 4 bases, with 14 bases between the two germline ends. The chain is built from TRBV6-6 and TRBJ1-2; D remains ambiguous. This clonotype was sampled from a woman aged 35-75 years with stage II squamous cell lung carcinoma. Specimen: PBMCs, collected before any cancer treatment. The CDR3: CASSLDGRPYGYTF. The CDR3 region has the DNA TGTGCCAGCAGTCTAGATGGGCGACCCTATGGCTACACCTTC.